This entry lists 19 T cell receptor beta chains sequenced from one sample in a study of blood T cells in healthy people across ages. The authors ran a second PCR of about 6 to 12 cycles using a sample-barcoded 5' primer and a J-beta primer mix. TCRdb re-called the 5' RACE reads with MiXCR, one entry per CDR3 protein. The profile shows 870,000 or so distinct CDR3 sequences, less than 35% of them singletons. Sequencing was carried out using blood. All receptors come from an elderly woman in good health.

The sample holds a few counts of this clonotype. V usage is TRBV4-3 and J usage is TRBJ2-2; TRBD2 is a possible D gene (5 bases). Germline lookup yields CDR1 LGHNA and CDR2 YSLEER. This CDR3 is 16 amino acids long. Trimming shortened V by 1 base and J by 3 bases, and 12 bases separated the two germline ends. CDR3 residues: CASSQVTGSDTGELFF. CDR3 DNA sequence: TGCGCCAGCAGCCAAGTTACGGGGTCAGACACCGGGGAGCTGTTTTTT.

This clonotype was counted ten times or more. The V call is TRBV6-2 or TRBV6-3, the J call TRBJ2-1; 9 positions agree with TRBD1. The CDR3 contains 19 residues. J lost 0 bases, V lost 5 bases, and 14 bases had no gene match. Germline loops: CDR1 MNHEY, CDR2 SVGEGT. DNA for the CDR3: TGTGCCAGCAGTCGAGCGGGACAGGGACTACCTTACTCCTACAATGAGCAGTTCTTC. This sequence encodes CASSRAGQGLPYSYNEQFF.

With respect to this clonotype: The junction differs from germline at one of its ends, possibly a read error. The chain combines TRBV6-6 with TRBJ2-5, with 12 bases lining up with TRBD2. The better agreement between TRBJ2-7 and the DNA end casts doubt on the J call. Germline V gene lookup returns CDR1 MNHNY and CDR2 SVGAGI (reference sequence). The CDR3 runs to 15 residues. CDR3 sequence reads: CASSDGLAGSYEQYF. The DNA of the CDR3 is TGTGCTAGCAGCGACGGACTAGCGGGATCGTACGAGCAGTACTTC.

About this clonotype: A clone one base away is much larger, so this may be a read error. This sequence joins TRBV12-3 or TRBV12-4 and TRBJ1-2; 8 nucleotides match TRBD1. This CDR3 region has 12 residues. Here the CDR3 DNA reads TGTACCAGCGGTGCCGGGACAGGCGGCTACACCTTC. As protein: CTSGAGTGGYTF.

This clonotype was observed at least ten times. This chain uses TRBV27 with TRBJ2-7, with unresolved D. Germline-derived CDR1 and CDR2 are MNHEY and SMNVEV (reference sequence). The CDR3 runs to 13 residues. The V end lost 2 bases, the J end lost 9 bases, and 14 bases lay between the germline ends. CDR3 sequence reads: CASSLKFPTMQYF. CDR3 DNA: TGTGCCAGCAGTTTAAAGTTCCCCACTATGCAGTACTTC.

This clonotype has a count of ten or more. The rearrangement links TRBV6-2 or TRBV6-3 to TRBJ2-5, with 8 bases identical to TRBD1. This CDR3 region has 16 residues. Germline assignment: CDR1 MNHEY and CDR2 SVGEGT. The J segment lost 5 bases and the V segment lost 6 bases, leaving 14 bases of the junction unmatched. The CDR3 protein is CASSPRGQGRWETQYF. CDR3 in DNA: TGTGCCAGCAGCCCTCGTGGACAGGGTCGGTGGGAGACCCAGTACTTC.

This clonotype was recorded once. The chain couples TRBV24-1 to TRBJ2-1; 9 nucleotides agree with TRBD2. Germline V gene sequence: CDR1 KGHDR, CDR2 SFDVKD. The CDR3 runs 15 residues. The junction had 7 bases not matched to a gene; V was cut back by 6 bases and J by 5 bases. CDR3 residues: CATSRSSGRNNEQFF. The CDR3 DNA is TGTGCCACCAGTAGAAGTAGCGGGAGAAACAATGAGCAGTTCTTC.

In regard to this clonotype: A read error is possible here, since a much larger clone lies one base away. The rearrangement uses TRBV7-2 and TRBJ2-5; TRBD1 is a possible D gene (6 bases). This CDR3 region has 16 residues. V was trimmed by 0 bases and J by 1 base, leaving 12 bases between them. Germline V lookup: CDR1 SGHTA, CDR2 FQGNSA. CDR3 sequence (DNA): TGTGCCAGCAGCTTAGCCTTGGGACACCTCCAAGAGACCCAGTACTTC. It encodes CASSLALGHLQETQYF. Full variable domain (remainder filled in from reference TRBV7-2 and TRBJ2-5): GAGVSQSPSNKVTEKGKDVELRCDPISGHTALYWYRQSLGQGLEFLIYFQGNSAPDKSGLPSDRFSAERTGGSVSTLTIQRTQQEDSAVYLCASSLALGHLQETQYFGPGTRLLVL.

CDR3 bases: TGTGCCAGCAGCGCGACATTAGGACAGGATGGCAATCAGCCCCAGCATTTT. This codes for CASSATLGQDGNQPQHF. The chain recombines TRBV2 with TRBJ1-5, with 7 bases aligning to TRBD1. Trimming removed 6 bases from V and 2 bases from J; junction bases left unmatched: 13. CDR3 length equals 17 residues. Germline CDR1 reads SNHLY; CDR2 reads FYNNEI.

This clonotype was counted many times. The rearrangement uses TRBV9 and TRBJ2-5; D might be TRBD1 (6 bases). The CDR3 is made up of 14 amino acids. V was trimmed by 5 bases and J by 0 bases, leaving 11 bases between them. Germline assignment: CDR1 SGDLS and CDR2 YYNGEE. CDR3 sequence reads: CASSEQGYQETQYF. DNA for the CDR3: TGTGCCAGCAGTGAACAGGGCTACCAAGAGACCCAGTACTTC.

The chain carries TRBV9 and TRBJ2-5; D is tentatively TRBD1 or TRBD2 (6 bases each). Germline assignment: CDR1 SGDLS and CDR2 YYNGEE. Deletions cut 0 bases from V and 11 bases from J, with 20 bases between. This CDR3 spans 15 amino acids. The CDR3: CASSVARGSGNEQYF. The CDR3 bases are TGTGCCAGCAGCGTAGCCAGGGGTAGCGGTAATGAGCAGTACTTC.

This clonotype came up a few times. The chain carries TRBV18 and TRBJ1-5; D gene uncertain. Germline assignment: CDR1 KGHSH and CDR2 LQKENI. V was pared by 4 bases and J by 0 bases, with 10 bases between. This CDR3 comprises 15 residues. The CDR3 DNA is TGTGCCAGCTCACGATCCGAGATTAGCAATCAGCCCCAGCATTTT. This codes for CASSRSEISNQPQHF. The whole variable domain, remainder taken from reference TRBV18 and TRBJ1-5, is NAGVMQNPRHLVRRRGQEARLRCSPMKGHSHVYWYRQLPEEGLKFMVYLQKENIIDESGMPKERFSAEFPKEGPSILRIQQVVRGDSAAYFCASSRSEISNQPQHFGDGTRLSIL.

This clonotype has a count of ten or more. CDR3 bases: TGTGCCAGCAGCCCAACCTCTACTATGGGGGGCCTAGCCAAAAACATTCAGTACTTC. Its translation is CASSPTSTMGGLAKNIQYF. The J gene is TRBJ2-4, the V gene TRBV3-1; D is perhaps TRBD1 or TRBD2 (6 bases each). The V end was cut by 4 bases, the J end by 0 bases, with 22 bases between. CDR3 size: 19 residues. The germline V gene has CDR1 LGHDT and CDR2 YNNKEL (reference sequence).

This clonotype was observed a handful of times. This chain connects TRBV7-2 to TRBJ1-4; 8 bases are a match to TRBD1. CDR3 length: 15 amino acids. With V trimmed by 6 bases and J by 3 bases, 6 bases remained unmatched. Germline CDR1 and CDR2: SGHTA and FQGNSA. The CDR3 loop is CASSPTGGPNEKLFF. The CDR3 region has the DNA TGTGCCAGCAGTCCTACAGGGGGGCCTAATGAAAAACTGTTTTTT.

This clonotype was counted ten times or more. In nucleotides, the CDR3 is TGCGCCAGCAGCCAAGACTCCCGCCGAATCTCCTACGAGCAGTACTTC. The encoded protein is CASSQDSRRISYEQYF. The J gene is TRBJ2-7, the V gene TRBV4-3; D unclear. Germline CDR1 is LGHNA and CDR2 is YSLEER. CDR3 length equals 16 residues. The ends were cut back, 0 bases at V and 0 bases at J, with 12 bases in the middle.

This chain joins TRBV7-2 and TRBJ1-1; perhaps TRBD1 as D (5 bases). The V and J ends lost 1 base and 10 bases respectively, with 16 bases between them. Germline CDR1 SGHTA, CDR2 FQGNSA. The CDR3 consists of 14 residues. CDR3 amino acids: CASSLGGDGPPAFF. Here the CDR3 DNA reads TGTGCCAGCAGCTTAGGTGGGGACGGACCGCCAGCTTTCTTT.

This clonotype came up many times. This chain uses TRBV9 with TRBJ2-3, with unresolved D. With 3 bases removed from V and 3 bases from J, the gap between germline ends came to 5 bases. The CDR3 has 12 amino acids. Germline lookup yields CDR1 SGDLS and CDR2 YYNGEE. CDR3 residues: CASSAATDTQYF. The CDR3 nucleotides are TGTGCCAGCAGCGCAGCGACAGATACGCAGTATTTT.

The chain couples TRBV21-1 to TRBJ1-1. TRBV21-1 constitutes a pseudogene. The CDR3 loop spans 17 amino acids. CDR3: CASSNFWTAHPNTEAFF. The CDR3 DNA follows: TGTGCCAGCAGCAATTTTTGGACGGCTCATCCGAACACTGAAGCTTTCTTT.

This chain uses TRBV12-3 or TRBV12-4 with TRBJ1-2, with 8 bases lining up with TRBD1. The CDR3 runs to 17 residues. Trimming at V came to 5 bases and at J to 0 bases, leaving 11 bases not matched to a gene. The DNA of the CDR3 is TGTGCCAGCAGTCTTGGAGCAGGGGGCCCAGCTAACTATGGCTACACCTTC. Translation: CASSLGAGGPANYGYTF.